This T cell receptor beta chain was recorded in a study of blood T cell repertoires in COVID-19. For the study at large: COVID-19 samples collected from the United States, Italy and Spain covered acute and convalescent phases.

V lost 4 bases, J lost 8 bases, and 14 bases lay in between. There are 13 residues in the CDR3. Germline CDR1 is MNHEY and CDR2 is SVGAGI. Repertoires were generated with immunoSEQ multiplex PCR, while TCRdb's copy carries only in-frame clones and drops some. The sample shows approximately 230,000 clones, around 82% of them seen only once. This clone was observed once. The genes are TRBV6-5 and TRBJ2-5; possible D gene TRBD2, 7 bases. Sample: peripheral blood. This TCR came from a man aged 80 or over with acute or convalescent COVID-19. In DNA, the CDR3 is TGTGCCAGCAGTTTCCAGGGAGGGGGAACCCAGTACTTC. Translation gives CASSFQGGGTQYF.